These T cell receptor beta chains were read from a single sample in a study of beta chain features in type 1 diabetes. The protocol was immunoSEQ multiplex PCR, while the TCRdb copy is restricted to in-frame clones and leaves out a portion. The profile covers some 350,000 clones, with around 9.6% appearing a single time and 0.45% to 0.65% taken by the ten largest. Sequencing used central memory CD4+ T cells from blood. The receptor source for this set is a man younger than 40 with type 1 diabetes. Both conserved end residues are part of each CDR3. D genes are given only for firm matches. Part of the rows lack a size; the others show once, few, many or a class for expanded clones.

TGTGCCAGCAGCTCCGACAGGGGGTCGTACAATGAGCAGTTCTTC | CASSSDRGSYNEQFF | TRBV6-5 | TRBD1 | few | TRBJ2-1
TGTGCCAGCAGCTTAGGGCTAGCGGGAGTCTCAGATACGCAGTATTTT | CASSLGLAGVSDTQYF | TRBV7-2 | TRBD2 | . | TRBJ2-3
TGTGCCAGCAGCTTAGACGGGACAGGGGATCGGAATGAGCAGTTCTTC | CASSLDGTGDRNEQFF | TRBV7-2 | TRBD1 | . | TRBJ2-1
TGCGCCAGCAGCTTAGGGAGCGGTGACGGAAACACCATATATTTT | CASSLGSGDGNTIYF | TRBV5-1 | . | . | TRBJ1-3
TGTGCCAGTCTGGGACAGGGGCCAGGAAACACCATATATTTT | CASLGQGPGNTIYF | TRBV2 | TRBD1 | . | TRBJ1-3
TGCGCCAGCAGCCAAGAAAGGTGGGGTCGTTTCGCGGGTGTGTTTGCTGAAGCTTTCTTT | CASSQERWGRFAGVFAEAFF | TRBV4-1 | . | . | TRBJ1-1
TGTGCCAGCAGTTCGTGGAGGAGGAACACTGAAGCTTTCTTT | CASSSWRRNTEAFF | TRBV28 | . | . | TRBJ1-1
TGCGCCAGCAGCTCGCTCCGGGACGCCGCCGGGGAGCTGTTTTTT | CASSSLRDAAGELFF | TRBV5-1 | . | many | TRBJ2-2
TGCGCCAGCAGCCAAGAACCGAGTCCCGAGCAGTACTTC | CASSQEPSPEQYF | TRBV4-3 | . | . | TRBJ2-7
TGTGCCAGCAGTGACGAGGGGGCGAGCTCCTACGAGCAGTACTTC | CASSDEGASSYEQYF | TRBV6-1 | TRBD1 | . | TRBJ2-7
TGTGCCAGCAGTGAAGAGTGGAATGCTAGGGATACGCAGTATTTT | CASSEEWNARDTQYF | TRBV2 | . | . | TRBJ2-3
TGCAGCGCCGCAACCGGGACAGTCAATGAGCAGTTCTTC | CSAATGTVNEQFF | TRBV29-1 | TRBD1 | . | TRBJ2-1
TGCAGCGTTGGGGGTTGGGATAGCAATCAGCCCCAGCATTTT | CSVGGWDSNQPQHF | TRBV29-1 | . | few | TRBJ1-5
TGTGCCAGCAGCCAAATCGGGACAGGGGGCTTATATGAGCAGTTCTTC | CASSQIGTGGLYEQFF | TRBV14 | TRBD1 | many | TRBJ2-1
TGTGCCAGTAGCCCGAGGACAGTGACGACGGGGGAGACCCAGTACTTC | CASSPRTVTTGETQYF | TRBV19 | . | . | TRBJ2-5
TGTGCCTGGAGTAAAGGGTCGGTCCAAGAGACCCAGTACTTC | CAWSKGSVQETQYF | TRBV30 | . | few | TRBJ2-5
TGTGCCAGCAGGCAGCGACTAGCGGGAGGGCCTGGAGAGACCCAGTACTTC | CASRQRLAGGPGETQYF | TRBV5-6 | TRBD2 | few | TRBJ2-5
TGTGCCTGGAGTGCCACAGGGGTTAACTATGGCTACACCTTC | CAWSATGVNYGYTF | TRBV30 | TRBD1 | . | TRBJ1-2
TGTGCCAGTAGACCGGGGCCGGATGGCTACACCTTC | CASRPGPDGYTF | TRBV27 | . | . | TRBJ1-2
TGTGCCAGCAGTTTCCCCGACAGGGGGCCTGAAAAACTGTTTTTT | CASSFPDRGPEKLFF | TRBV28 | TRBD1 | . | TRBJ1-4
TGTGCCAGCAGCTTTAGTTACAGGGGGCCGGGTCGGACTGAAGCTTTCTTT | CASSFSYRGPGRTEAFF | TRBV11-2 | TRBD1 | . | TRBJ1-1